This T cell receptor beta chain appears in the sequencing data of a study of beta chain features in type 1 diabetes. Study-level findings and limits: A moderate, significant TCRB CDR3 shortening appeared in type 1 diabetes across four CD4+ subsets. The similarity of naive, central memory and Treg TCRB repertoires appeared greater among patients than among healthy donors.

Remarks on this clone: Its antigen remains unidentified.

Every isolated RNA sample was fully reverse transcribed, so sequencing captured expressed TCRB transcripts. Here immunoSEQ multiplex PCR was the method, and the copy in TCRdb shows in-frame clones only, minus some. The sample shows around 240,000 clones, approximately 16% of them seen only once. The germline CDR1 and CDR2 sequences are SGHRS and YFSETQ. The CDR3 has 15 amino acids. V was pared by 1 base and J by 2 bases, with 9 bases between. The receptor's source is a man aged 25-45 years with type 1 diabetes. Sequences were obtained from naive CD4+ T cells from blood. This chain joins TRBV5-1 and TRBJ2-2; D remains ambiguous. CDR3 sequence reads: CASSLKSTNTGELFF. CDR3 in DNA: TGCGCCAGCAGCTTGAAGAGCACCAACACCGGGGAGCTGTTTTTT.